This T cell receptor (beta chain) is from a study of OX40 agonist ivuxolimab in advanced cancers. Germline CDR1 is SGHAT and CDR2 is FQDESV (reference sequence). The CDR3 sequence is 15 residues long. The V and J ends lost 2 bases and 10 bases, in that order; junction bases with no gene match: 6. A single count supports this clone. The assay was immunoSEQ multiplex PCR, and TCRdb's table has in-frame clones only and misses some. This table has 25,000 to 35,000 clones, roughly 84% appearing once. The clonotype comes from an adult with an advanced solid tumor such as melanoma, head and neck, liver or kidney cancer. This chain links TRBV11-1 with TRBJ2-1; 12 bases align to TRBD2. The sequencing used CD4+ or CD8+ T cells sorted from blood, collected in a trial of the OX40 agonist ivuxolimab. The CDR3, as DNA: TGTGCCAGCAGCTTATATCCTAGCGGGAGGGAGGAGCAGTTCTTC. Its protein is CASSLYPSGREEQFF.